This paragraph covers one T cell receptor (beta chain) sequence. Antigen: not known. The study drew its donors from healthy HIV-negative adults without recent acute infections or vaccinations. The V end was cut by 5 bases, the J end by 0 bases, with 8 bases between. The V gene's germline CDR1 is MNHEY and CDR2 SVGAGI. This CDR3 is built from 14 residues. Profiling relied on immunoSEQ multiplex PCR, and the TCRdb table lists in-frame clones only, not all of them. In the table there are fewer than 850,000 clones, around 91% of which are singletons. The data belong to a study of shared clonotypes between healthy human individuals. Overall study: CD8 memory received one plate per donor, CD8 naive two, CD4 memory three and CD4 naive three.

Study-level points and caveats: Of the naive CD4 clonotypes, roughly 5% were shared across several donors.

The sequence was collected from a man aged 18 to 29 in good health. Some clones in this sample may be carry-over from other donors' samples. The sequenced material came from memory CD8+ T cells from PBMCs. Described subset: CD45RO+ cells pooled with CCR7-negative TemRA cells. V usage is TRBV6-5 and J usage is TRBJ2-1, with unresolved D. In nucleotides, the CDR3 is TGTGCCAGCAGTACCCAAAGCTCCTACAATGAGCAGTTCTTC. This translates into CASSTQSSYNEQFF.